This TCR beta chain was recorded in a study of T cell clonotyping in hematopoietic cell transplantation. For this clone: The antigen is not known.

The CDR3 covers 14 residues. Germline CDR1 and CDR2: SGHRS and YFSETQ. Trimming shortened V by 3 bases and J by 3 bases, and 10 bases separated the two germline ends. The repertoire was sequenced with immunoSEQ multiplex PCR; TCRdb's copy has only in-frame clones and lacks some. This sample carries 35,000 to 45,000 clones, around 90% of them seen once, and the ten largest clones take just under 2%. Findings of the study overall: Broader posttransplant TCR repertoire diversity was predicted by graft donor and pretransplant recipient Inverse Simpson Index values. Without cell sorting, CD4 versus CD8 contributions remain unresolved. After transplant, recipient diversity fell while pathologically expanded clonotypes grew through day 180.

Sequencing was done on a sample of peripheral blood mononuclear cells. The rearrangement uses TRBV5-1 and TRBJ1-3; D perhaps matches TRBD1 (5 bases). This receptor was identified in a middle-aged woman in good health. Some clones in this sample may be carry-over from other donors' samples. CDR3 DNA: TGCGCCAGCAGCTCGCAGGGATATGGAAACACCATATATTTT. Translation: CASSSQGYGNTIYF.